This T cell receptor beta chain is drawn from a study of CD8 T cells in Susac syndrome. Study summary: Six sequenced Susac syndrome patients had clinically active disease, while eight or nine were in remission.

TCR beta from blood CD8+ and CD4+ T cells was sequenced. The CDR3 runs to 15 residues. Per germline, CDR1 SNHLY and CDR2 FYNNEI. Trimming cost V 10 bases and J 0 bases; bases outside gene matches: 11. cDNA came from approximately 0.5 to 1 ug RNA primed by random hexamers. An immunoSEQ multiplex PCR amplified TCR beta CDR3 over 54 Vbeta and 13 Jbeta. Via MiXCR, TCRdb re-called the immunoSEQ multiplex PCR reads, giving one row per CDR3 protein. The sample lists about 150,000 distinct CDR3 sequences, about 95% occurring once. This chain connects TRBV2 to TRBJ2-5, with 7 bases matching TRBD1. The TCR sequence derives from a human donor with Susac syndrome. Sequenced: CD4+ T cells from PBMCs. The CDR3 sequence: CATTLSTGNQETQYF. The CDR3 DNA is TGTGCCACCACCCTCTCGACAGGGAACCAAGAGACCCAGTACTTC.